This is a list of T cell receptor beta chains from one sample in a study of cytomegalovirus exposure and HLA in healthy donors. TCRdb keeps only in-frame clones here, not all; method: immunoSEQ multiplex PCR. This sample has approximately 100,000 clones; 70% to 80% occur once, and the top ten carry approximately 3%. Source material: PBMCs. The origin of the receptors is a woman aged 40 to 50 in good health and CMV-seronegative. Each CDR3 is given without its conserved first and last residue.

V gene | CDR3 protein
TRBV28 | ASSLTSGLSTDTQY
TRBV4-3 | ASSQDYRNTEAF
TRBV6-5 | ASSAKLDYGYT
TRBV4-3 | ASSQLGGFGNEQF
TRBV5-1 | ASSKEGADNEQF
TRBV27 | ASSLDGQSFGYT
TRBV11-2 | ASSADSFNQPQH
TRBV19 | ATHPGLAGTEETQY
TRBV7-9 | ASSRTGQGHYNEQF
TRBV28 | ASRHRQETQY
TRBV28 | ASSPQGEQNEKLF
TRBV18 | ASSLGTGYNEQF
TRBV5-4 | ASSLSQGPSYEQY
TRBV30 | AWNSGLDWN
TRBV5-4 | ASSSVSDRLNYGYT
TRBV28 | ASSSLASGLVEQY
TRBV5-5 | ASSLQAPTVQETQY
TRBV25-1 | ASRRHLNTEAF
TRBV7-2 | ASSPRRGPNEKLF
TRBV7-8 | ASSPQTREAF
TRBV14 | ASSPQTGSSYEQY
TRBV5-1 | ASSLGQDIPSNEQF
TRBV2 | ASSVLGRGGEKLF